This T cell receptor (beta chain) was obtained from a study of cytomegalovirus exposure and HLA in healthy donors. Findings and limits, study-wide: When the data were analyzed later, several of the most significant clusters appeared to be linked to common viral pathogens. CMV serostatus was the sole immune exposure data available. The authors judged a highly shared variant cluster likely a sequencing artifact. Later examination showed HLA-associated TCR beta chains had greater clonal expansion than equally common others.

This PCR relied on a set of 60 Vbeta primers and 13 Jbeta primers. Repertoires were generated with immunoSEQ multiplex PCR, while TCRdb's copy carries only in-frame clones and drops some. The table has 220,000 or so clones, more than 60% seen once; the top ten hold about 1.7%. With respect to this clone: The antigen remains undetermined.

Sample: PBMCs. This receptor was obtained from a man in his fifties or sixties in good health and CMV-seronegative.

The CDR3: CASSSALSTGGYTF. Here the CDR3 DNA reads TGTGCCAGCAGCTCAGCCCTTTCCACGGGGGGCTACACCTTC. This chain uses TRBV14 with TRBJ1-2; D not resolved. Germline V gene data show CDR1 as SGHDN and CDR2 as FVKESK. V lost 5 bases, J lost 8 bases, and 18 bases lay in between. The CDR3 totals 14 residues. The full variable domain, rest sourced from reference TRBV14 and TRBJ1-2, is EAGVTQFPSHSVIEKGQTVTLRCDPISGHDNLYWYRRVMGKEIKFLLHFVKESKQDESGMPNNRFLAERTGGTYSTLKVQPAELEDSGVYFCASSSALSTGGYTFGSGTRLTVV.